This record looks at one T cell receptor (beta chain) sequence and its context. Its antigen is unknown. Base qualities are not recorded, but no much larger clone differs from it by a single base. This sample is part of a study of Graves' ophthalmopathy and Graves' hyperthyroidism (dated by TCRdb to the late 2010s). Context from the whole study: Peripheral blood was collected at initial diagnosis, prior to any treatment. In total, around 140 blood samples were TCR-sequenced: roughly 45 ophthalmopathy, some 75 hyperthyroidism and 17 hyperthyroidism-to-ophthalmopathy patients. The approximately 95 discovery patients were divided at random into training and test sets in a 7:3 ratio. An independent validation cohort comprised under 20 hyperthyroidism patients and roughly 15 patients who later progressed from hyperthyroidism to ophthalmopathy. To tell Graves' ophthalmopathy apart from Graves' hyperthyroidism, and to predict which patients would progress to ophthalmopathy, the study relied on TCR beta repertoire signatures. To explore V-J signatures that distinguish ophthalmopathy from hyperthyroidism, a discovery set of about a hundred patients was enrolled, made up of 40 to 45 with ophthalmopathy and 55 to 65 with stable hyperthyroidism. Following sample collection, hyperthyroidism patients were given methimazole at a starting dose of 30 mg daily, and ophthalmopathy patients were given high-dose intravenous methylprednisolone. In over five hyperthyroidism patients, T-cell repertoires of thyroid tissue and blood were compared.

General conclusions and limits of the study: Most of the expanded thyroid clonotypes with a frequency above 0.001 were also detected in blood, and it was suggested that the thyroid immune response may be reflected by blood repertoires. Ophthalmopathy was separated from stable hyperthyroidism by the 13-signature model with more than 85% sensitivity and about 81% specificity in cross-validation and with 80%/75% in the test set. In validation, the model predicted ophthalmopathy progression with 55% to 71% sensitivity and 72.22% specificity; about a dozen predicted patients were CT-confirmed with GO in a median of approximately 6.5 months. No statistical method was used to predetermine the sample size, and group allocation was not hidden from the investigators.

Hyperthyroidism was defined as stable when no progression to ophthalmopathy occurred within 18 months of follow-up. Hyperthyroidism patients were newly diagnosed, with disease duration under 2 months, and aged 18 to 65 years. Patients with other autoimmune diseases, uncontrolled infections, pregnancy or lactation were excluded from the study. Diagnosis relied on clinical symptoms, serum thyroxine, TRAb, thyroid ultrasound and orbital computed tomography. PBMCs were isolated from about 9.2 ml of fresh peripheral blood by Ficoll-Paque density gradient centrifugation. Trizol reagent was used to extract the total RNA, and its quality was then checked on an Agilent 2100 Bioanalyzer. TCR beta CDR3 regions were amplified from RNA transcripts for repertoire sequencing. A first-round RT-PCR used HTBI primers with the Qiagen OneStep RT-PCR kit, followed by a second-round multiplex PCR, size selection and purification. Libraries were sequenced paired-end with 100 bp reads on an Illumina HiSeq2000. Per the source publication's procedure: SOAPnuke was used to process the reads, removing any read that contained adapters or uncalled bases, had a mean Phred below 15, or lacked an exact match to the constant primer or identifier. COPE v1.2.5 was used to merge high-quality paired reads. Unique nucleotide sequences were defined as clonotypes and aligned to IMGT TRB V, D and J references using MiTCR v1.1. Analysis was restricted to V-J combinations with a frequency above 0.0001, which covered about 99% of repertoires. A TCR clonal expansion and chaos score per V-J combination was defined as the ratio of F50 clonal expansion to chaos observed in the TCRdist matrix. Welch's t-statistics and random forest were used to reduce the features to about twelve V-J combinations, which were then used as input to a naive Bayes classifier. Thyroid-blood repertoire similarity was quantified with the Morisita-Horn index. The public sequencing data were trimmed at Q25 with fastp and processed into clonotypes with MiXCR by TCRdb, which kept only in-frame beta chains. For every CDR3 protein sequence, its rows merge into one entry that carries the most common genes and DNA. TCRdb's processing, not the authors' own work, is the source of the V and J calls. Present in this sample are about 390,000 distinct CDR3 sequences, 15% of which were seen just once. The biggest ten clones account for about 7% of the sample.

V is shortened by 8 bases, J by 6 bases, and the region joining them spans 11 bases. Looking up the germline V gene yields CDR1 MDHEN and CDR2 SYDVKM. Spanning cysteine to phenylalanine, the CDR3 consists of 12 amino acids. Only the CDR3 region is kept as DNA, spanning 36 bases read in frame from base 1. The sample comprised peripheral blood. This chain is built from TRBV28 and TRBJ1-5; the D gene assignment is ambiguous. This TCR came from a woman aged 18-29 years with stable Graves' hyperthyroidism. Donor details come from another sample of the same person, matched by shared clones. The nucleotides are TGTGCCAGCTCAATTAACGGTCAGCCCCAGCATTTT. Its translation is CASSINGQPQHF.